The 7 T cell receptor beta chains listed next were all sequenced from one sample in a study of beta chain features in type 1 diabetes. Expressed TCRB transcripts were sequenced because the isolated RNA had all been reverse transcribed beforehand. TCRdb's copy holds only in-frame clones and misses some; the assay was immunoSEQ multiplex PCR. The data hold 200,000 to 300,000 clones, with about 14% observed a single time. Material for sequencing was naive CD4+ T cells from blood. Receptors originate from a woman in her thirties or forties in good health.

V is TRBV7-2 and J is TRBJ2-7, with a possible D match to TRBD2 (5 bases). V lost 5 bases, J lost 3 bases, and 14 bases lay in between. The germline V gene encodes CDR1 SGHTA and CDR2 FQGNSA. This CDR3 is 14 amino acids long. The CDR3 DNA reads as TGTGCCAGCAGCAGTACTAGGTCGGGCTACGAGCAGTACTTC. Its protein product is CASSSTRSGYEQYF.

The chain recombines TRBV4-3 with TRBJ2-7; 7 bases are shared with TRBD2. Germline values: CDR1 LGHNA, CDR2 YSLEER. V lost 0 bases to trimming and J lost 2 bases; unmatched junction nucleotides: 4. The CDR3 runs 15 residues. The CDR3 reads CASSQEKRGTYEQYF. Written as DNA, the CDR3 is TGCGCCAGCAGCCAAGAGAAGCGGGGAACCTACGAGCAGTACTTC.

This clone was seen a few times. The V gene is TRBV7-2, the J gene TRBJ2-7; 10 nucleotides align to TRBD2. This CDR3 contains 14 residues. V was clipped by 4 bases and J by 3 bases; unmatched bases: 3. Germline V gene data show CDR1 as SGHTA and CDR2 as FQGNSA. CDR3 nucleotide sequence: TGTGCCAGCAGCTGGACTAGCGGAAACTACGAGCAGTACTTC. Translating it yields CASSWTSGNYEQYF. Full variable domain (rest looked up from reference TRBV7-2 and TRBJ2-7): GAGVSQSPSNKVTEKGKDVELRCDPISGHTALYWYRQSLGQGLEFLIYFQGNSAPDKSGLPSDRFSAERTGGSVSTLTIQRTQQEDSAVYLCASSWTSGNYEQYFGPGTRLTVT.

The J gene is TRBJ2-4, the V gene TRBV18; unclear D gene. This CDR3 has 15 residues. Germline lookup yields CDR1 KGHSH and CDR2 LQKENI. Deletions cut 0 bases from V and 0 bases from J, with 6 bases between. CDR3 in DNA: TGTGCCAGCTCACCACCTTCAATAGCCAAAAACATTCAGTACTTC. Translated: CASSPPSIAKNIQYF.

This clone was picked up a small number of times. The DNA for the CDR3 is TGTGCCAGCAGCCCACTCTGGGACAGTCGGGAAAAACTGTTTTTT. Translation gives CASSPLWDSREKLFF. The chain uses TRBV6-5 and TRBJ1-4; 7 nucleotides line up with TRBD1. The CDR3 covers 15 residues. Germline V CDR1 and CDR2: MNHEY, SVGAGI. Losses at the gene ends were 6 bases for V and 8 bases for J; bases not matched to a gene: 12.

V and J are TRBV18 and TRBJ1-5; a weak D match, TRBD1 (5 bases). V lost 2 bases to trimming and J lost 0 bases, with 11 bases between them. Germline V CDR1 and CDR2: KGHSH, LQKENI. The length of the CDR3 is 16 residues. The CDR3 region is CASSPGQLFSNQPQHF. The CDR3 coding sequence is TGTGCCAGCTCACCAGGACAACTTTTTAGCAATCAGCCCCAGCATTTT.

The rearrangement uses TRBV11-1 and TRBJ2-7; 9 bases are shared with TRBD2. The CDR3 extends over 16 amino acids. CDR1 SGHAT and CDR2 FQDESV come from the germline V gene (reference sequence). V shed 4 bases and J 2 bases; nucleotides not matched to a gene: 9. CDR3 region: CASSSDLAGSTYEQYF. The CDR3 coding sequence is TGTGCCAGCAGCTCAGATCTAGCGGGGAGTACCTACGAGCAGTACTTC.